Below, one T cell receptor (beta chain) is given with its context. Its antigen is unknown. This specimen belongs to a study of vaccination and CD4 T cells after COVID-19. The treatment is: roughly 10-day PBMC culture with coronavirus spike peptide pools or control peptides (ViraFEST assay). With the Oncomine TCR Beta short-read assay, DNA from cultured CD4+ T cells was sequenced. TCRdb redid the calling of the PCR reads with MiXCR, one entry per CDR3 protein. The table includes about 15,000 distinct CDR3 sequences, around 30% detected once. Sequencing used cultured CD4+ T cells from blood. The receptor's source is a human donor with COVID-19.

The CDR3 region is CASSGGRSDYGYTF. CDR3 DNA sequence: TGTGCCAGCAGTGGAGGAAGGTCCGACTATGGCTACACCTTC. The V and J genes are TRBV2 and TRBJ1-2; D call uncertain. The CDR3 totals 14 residues. The V and J ends lost 4 bases and 3 bases respectively, with 12 bases between them. In germline, CDR1 is SNHLY, CDR2 FYNNEI. Looking up the rest from reference TRBV2 and TRBJ1-2 gives the full variable domain: EPEVTQTPSHQVTQMGQEVILRCVPISNHLYFYWYRQILGQKVEFLVSFYNNEISEKSEIFDDQFSVERPDGSNFTLKIRSTKLEDSAMYFCASSGGRSDYGYTFGSGTRLTVV.